The T cell receptor (beta chain) under discussion was sequenced for a study of CD4 T cells in relation to SARS-CoV-2 and coronaviruses. Overall study: ViraFEST: roughly 10-day antigen culture of PBMCs, then TCR beta CDR3 sequencing. Controls used an HIV-1 Nef peptide pool or no peptide. Study-wide points: SARS-CoV-2-driven expansion was significantly weaker in crossreactive than monoreactive clones.

TCRdb keeps only in-frame clones here, not all; method: immunoSEQ multiplex PCR. The table shows some 30,000 clones, with over 60% occurring only once. As for this clone: Its antigen remains unknown.

CDR1 and CDR2 from the germline V gene are LNHDA and SQIVND (reference sequence). The germline V and J ends were trimmed by 3 bases and 4 bases, with 12 bases remaining between them. The CDR3 length is 15 residues. Before the COVID-19 pandemic, during about 2010-2019, CD4+ T cells were taken from unexposed donors. After ten to eleven days of culture, CD4+ T cells were isolated. Unexposed-donor CD4+ T cells were probed with SARS-CoV-2 S/N and four cold-coronavirus spikes, cells permitting. The chain combines TRBV19 with TRBJ1-4; no clear D. The clonotype originates from a human donor in good health. Sample: CD4+ T cells from PBMCs, cultured in vitro. This CDR3 reads CASSITRQINEKLFF. In nucleotides, the CDR3 is TGTGCCAGTAGTATCACAAGGCAGATTAATGAAAAACTGTTTTTT.